The 28 T cell receptor beta chains in this list originate from one sample, sequenced in a study of T cell clonality in common variable immunodeficiency. Study-wide points: Fewer deletions and N-nucleotide insertions were reportedly seen in common variable immunodeficiency TCR beta sequences.

Measured with immunoSEQ multiplex PCR; TCRdb has only the in-frame clones, and not every one. Listed for the sample are roughly 33,000 clones, none seen a single time. Their specific antigens are unknown. Material: peripheral blood mononuclear cells. These receptor sequences come from a human donor with common variable immunodeficiency.

To note about this clone: The read stops 3 residues short of the end of the CDR3; the missing end is completed from the germline J gene. Additional DNA sequences in this sample encode the identical CDR3. The V and J genes are TRBV19 and TRBJ2-7; 7 positions agree with TRBD1. The germline gives CDR1 LNHDA, CDR2 SQIVND (reference sequence). V shed 4 bases, J shed 4 bases, and the junction held 19 bases outside the gene matches. CDR3 length: 18 amino acids. This CDR3 reads CASSKGQYYSLRTYEQYF. The sequenced part of the CDR3 DNA is TGTGCCAGTAGTAAGGGACAGTACTATTCACTTCGGACGTACGAG.

At least ten counts were recorded for this clone. With the read ending 3 residues before the CDR3 end, the germline J gene is used to fill in that end. The V gene is TRBV2, the J gene TRBJ2-1, with D unclear. Trimming took 4 bases from V and 2 from J, leaving 3 bases between them. The germline gives CDR1 SNHLY, CDR2 FYNNEI. The CDR3 extends over 12 amino acids. CDR3 protein: CASSVTYNEQFF. CDR3 bases read: TGTGCCAGCAGTGTCACCTACAATGAG.

This clone has only a few counts. The read gets to within 3 residues of the CDR3 end, and the germline J gene fills in the rest. The V gene is TRBV5-5, the J gene TRBJ2-2; a possible D gene is TRBD1 (5 bases). The CDR3 has 15 amino acids. CDR1 is SGHKS and CDR2 is YYEKEE in the germline V gene (reference sequence). Trimming removed 6 bases from V and 4 bases from J, with 16 bases in between. The CDR3: CASTQPRAGTGELFF. The sequenced CDR3 bases are TGTGCCAGCACCCAACCCAGGGCCGGCACCGGGGAG.

This clone was seen more than once but under ten times. The read terminates 3 residues ahead of where the CDR3 ends, so the germline J gene completes it. V gene TRBV19 combines with J gene TRBJ1-1, with 7 bases identical to TRBD1. The CDR3 contains 15 residues. Germline V gene data show CDR1 as LNHDA and CDR2 as SQIVND (reference sequence). The V segment lost 5 bases and the J segment 4 bases; nucleotides outside the gene matches: 10. The CDR3 is CASSPSTGLGTEAFF. CDR3 DNA, as far as it was read: TGTGCCAGTAGTCCTTCGACAGGGTTAGGCACTGAA.

This clone was detected a few times. The read ends 3 residues shy of where the CDR3 ends; the end is completed using the germline J gene. The rearrangement links TRBV19 to TRBJ2-3, with D possibly being TRBD1 (6 bases). Germline V gene data show CDR1 as LNHDA and CDR2 as SQIVND (reference sequence). The V gene lost 5 bases and the J gene lost 5 bases, with 20 bases spanning the gap. The CDR3 has 16 amino acids. Incomplete CDR3 DNA: TGTGCCAGTAGTCCGAGCCGAGGTCTAGGGGGAGATACG. This encodes CASSPSRGLGGDT. The whole CDR3 reads CASSPSRGLGGDTQYF.

About this clone itself: The read ends 3 residues shy of where the CDR3 ends; the end is completed using the germline J gene. This chain uses TRBV19 with TRBJ2-2; D is uncertain. Trimming took off 1 base at V and 2 bases at J, with 8 bases between the two ends. In germline, CDR1 is LNHDA, CDR2 SQIVND (reference sequence). CDR3 size: 15 residues. The CDR3 is CASSIGAGNTGELFF. The sequenced part of the CDR3 DNA is TGTGCCAGTAGTATAGGGGCAGGAAACACCGGGGAG.

This clone was recorded at least ten times. The CDR3 end lies 3 residues beyond the end of the read and is filled in from the germline J gene. J is TRBJ1-2 and V is TRBV6-1; possible D gene TRBD1, 6 bases. The CDR3 runs to 13 residues. Germline values: CDR1 MNHNS, CDR2 SASEGT. The CDR3 bases that were read are TGTGCCAGCAGTGGGGGGCCAGGGGACGGC. As protein: CASSGGPGDG. In full, the CDR3 is CASSGGPGDGYTF.

This clone was found a few times. The read is 3 residues too short to cover the CDR3 end, so that end is filled in from the germline J gene. V is TRBV5-1 and J is TRBJ2-3; D remains unclear. This CDR3 has 13 residues. Germline values: CDR1 SGHRS, CDR2 YFSETQ. Trimming pared 4 bases from V and 6 bases from J, leaving 12 bases between. The CDR3 bases that were read are TGCGCCAGCAGCCAGCAGCCCGGGGATACG. Translated: CASSQQPGDT. The CDR3 in its entirety is CASSQQPGDTQYF. The full variable domain, with the rest looked up from reference TRBV5-1 and TRBJ2-3, is KAGVTQTPRYLIKTRGQQVTLSCSPISGHRSVSWYQQTPGQGLQFLFEYFSETQRNKGNFPGRFSGRQFSNSRSEMNVSTLELGDSALYLCASSQQPGDTQYFGPGTRLTVL.

There are a few counts of this clone. The CDR3 protein is CAWSTGPHTGELFF. The part of the CDR3 DNA that was read is TGTGCCTGGAGTACAGGACCTCACACCGGGGAG. The chain employs TRBV30 and TRBJ2-2, with D possibly matching TRBD1 (5 bases). With the read ending 3 residues before the CDR3 end, the germline J gene is used to fill in that end. Looked up from germline, CDR1 is GTSNPN and CDR2 is SVGIG (reference sequence). The CDR3 consists of 14 residues. Trimming removed 2 bases from V and 3 bases from J, with 10 bases in between.

This clone was seen only a few times. The sequenced fragment ends 3 residues before the CDR3 boundary, so the rest is inferred from the germline J gene. The rearrangement joins TRBV29-1 to TRBJ2-1; 9 positions match TRBD1. The CDR3 runs to 13 residues. CDR1 is SQVTM and CDR2 is ANQGSEA in the germline V gene. V shed 6 bases and J 5 bases; nucleotides not matched to a gene: 5. The sequenced part of the CDR3 DNA is TGCAGCGTCCCGGGACAGGGAAACAATGAG. Its translation: CSVPGQGNNE. The full CDR3 protein is CSVPGQGNNEQFF.

This clone has just a few counts. The read terminates 3 residues before the CDR3 end, so the remaining end is supplied by the germline J gene. V usage is TRBV2 and J usage is TRBJ2-1, with D unclear. Germline V gene sequence: CDR1 SNHLY, CDR2 FYNNEI. Trimming left V 4 bases short and J 3 bases short, with 7 bases between. This CDR3 is 13 amino acids long. The CDR3 sequence: CASSVSDYNEQFF. Incomplete CDR3 DNA: TGTGCCAGCAGTGTATCAGACTACAATGAG.

This clone was picked up a small number of times. The read finishes 3 residues shy of the CDR3 end, and the germline J gene is used to complete it. The V gene is TRBV7-8, the J gene TRBJ2-7, with D unclear. V was clipped by 3 bases and J by 3 bases, with 9 bases between them. In germline, CDR1 is SGHVS, CDR2 FQNEAQ. This CDR3 has 13 residues. The CDR3 here is CASSLGRDYEQYF. The sequenced CDR3 bases are TGTGCCAGCAGCTTGGGCAGAGACTACGAG.

Of note for this clone: The read comes to an end 3 residues before the CDR3 does, leaving the germline J gene to fill in the end. This sequence joins TRBV6-2 or TRBV6-3 and TRBJ1-5; tentatively, D is TRBD1 (5 bases). CDR1 MNHEY and CDR2 SVGEGT come from the germline V gene. This CDR3 is built from 16 residues. V lost 0 bases and J lost 7, with 16 bases in between. CDR3 loop: CASSYSGPLPHQPQHF. The covered CDR3 bases are TGTGCCAGCAGTTACTCGGGGCCATTGCCTCACCAGCCC.

This clone showed up many times. The CDR3 end lies 3 residues beyond the end of the read and is filled in from the germline J gene. The rearrangement uses TRBV29-1 and TRBJ1-2; no definite D call. Between the trimmed V and J ends, which lost 4 bases and 0 bases, there was a span of 15 bases. The CDR3 length is 15 residues. The germline V gene encodes CDR1 SQVTM and CDR2 ANQGSEA. CDR3 residues: CSVVGSGFANYGYTF. The CDR3 bases that were read are TGCAGCGTTGTCGGGAGCGGGTTCGCTAACTATGGC.

Turning to this clone: The read ends 3 residues before the CDR3 terminus; that terminus is restored from the germline J gene. This chain links TRBV7-9 with TRBJ2-7; TRBD1 is a possible D gene (5 bases). V was pared by 5 bases and J by 1 base, with 9 bases between. This CDR3 contains 13 residues. CDR1 and CDR2 (germline): SEHNR, FQNEAQ (reference sequence). Partial CDR3 DNA: TGTGCCAGCAGCGACAGTAGTTCCTACGAG. Residues: CASSDSSSYE. From start to end, the CDR3 is CASSDSSSYEQYF. Looking up the rest from reference TRBV7-9 and TRBJ2-7 gives the full variable domain: DTGVSQNPRHKITKRGQNVTFRCDPISEHNRLYWYRQTLGQGPEFLTYFQNEAQLEKSRLLSDRFSAERPKGSFSTLEIQRTEQGDSAMYLCASSDSSSYEQYFGPGTRLTVT.

Ten or more counts support this clone. The sequence runs out 3 residues before the end of the CDR3; the remainder is reconstructed from the germline J gene. This rearrangement joins TRBV30 to TRBJ2-3; 15 nucleotides line up with TRBD2. CDR1 and CDR2 (germline): GTSNPN, SVGIG (reference sequence). CDR3 length: 16 residues. With 1 base clipped from V and 2 bases from J, the junction kept 1 base outside the gene matches. The sequenced CDR3 bases are TGTGCCTGGAGTGGGACTAGCGGGGGGGTCACAGATACG. This translates into CAWSGTSGGVTDT. The whole CDR3 sequence reads CAWSGTSGGVTDTQYF.

This clone was detected a few times. The read falls 3 residues short of the CDR3 end, and the missing part is taken from the germline J gene. The J gene is TRBJ1-5, the V gene TRBV30; D is ambiguous. Germline assignment: CDR1 GTSNPN and CDR2 SVGIG (reference sequence). Trimming cost V 3 bases and J 5 bases, with 11 bases left between them. The CDR3 is made up of 13 amino acids. The sequenced part of the CDR3 DNA is TGTGCCTGGAGCTTGACTGCGGATCAGCCC. It translates to CAWSLTADQP. The full CDR3 protein reads CAWSLTADQPQHF.

This clone was seen ten or more times. Read data end 3 residues before the CDR3 end; the end is taken from the germline J gene. The chain employs TRBV14 and TRBJ2-1; TRBD2 aligns across 11 bases. This CDR3 has 17 residues. Trimming took 1 base from V and 3 from J; bases not matched to a gene: 5. Per germline, CDR1 SGHDN and CDR2 FVKESK. CDR3 DNA (partial): TGTGCCAGCAGCCAAGCTAGCGGGGGGCCACTCTACAATGAG. Residues: CASSQASGGPLYNE. In full, the CDR3 reads CASSQASGGPLYNEQFF. The full variable domain, its missing parts supplied by reference TRBV14 and TRBJ2-1, is EAGVTQFPSHSVIEKGQTVTLRCDPISGHDNLYWYRRVMGKEIKFLLHFVKESKQDESGMPNNRFLAERTGGTYSTLKVQPAELEDSGVYFCASSQASGGPLYNEQFFGPGTRLTVL.

There are a few counts of this clone. The read comes to an end 3 residues before the CDR3 does, leaving the germline J gene to fill in the end. The chain uses TRBV2 and TRBJ2-5, with 14 bases aligning to TRBD2. V lost 6 bases, J lost 2 bases, and 5 bases stayed unmatched. This CDR3 is built from 16 residues. The germline CDR1 and CDR2 sequences are SNHLY and FYNNEI. The CDR3 protein is CASRSRTSGGQETQYF. Incomplete CDR3 DNA: TGTGCCAGCAGATCTCGGACTAGCGGGGGGCAAGAGACC.

This clone was observed at least ten times. The sequence runs out 3 residues before the end of the CDR3; the remainder is reconstructed from the germline J gene. The chain recombines TRBV19 with TRBJ1-2; perhaps TRBD1 as D (5 bases). In germline, CDR1 is LNHDA, CDR2 SQIVND (reference sequence). This CDR3 has 16 amino acids. V was pared by 6 bases and J by 7 bases, with 24 bases between. The CDR3 spells CASSIDLGDSVSGYTF. CDR3 bases read: TGTGCCAGTAGCATTGATTTGGGGGACTCGGTGAGTGGC. The full variable domain, completed using reference TRBV19 and TRBJ1-2, is DGGITQSPKYLFRKEGQNVTLSCEQNLNHDAMYWYRQDPGQGLRLIYYSQIVNDFQKGDIAEGYSVSREKKESFPLTVTSAQKNPTAFYLCASSIDLGDSVSGYTFGSGTRLTVV.

Concerning this clone itself: The read stops 3 residues short of the end of the CDR3; the missing end is completed from the germline J gene. The chain uses TRBV30 and TRBJ1-1; D remains unclear. The V end lost 0 bases, the J end lost 1 base, and 15 bases lay between the germline ends. The germline CDR1 and CDR2 sequences are GTSNPN and SVGIG (reference sequence). The CDR3 has 16 amino acids. Partial CDR3 DNA: TGTGCCTGGAGTGTAGGGCAGTATAGTCAGAACACTGAA. Translating gives CAWSVGQYSQNTE. The CDR3 reads in full as CAWSVGQYSQNTEAFF.

Ten or more counts support this clone. The sequence runs out 3 residues before the end of the CDR3; the remainder is reconstructed from the germline J gene. This chain links TRBV30 with TRBJ2-2; 10 positions agree with TRBD2. This CDR3 is built from 15 residues. Germline CDR1 GTSNPN, CDR2 SVGIG (reference sequence). Trimming took 2 bases from V and 4 from J; bases not matched to a gene: 4. The CDR3 loop is CAWSSGGVGTGELFF. CDR3 bases read: TGTGCCTGGAGTAGCGGGGGGGTAGGCACCGGGGAG.

The table lists this clone with many counts. The CDR3 end lies 3 residues beyond the end of the read and is filled in from the germline J gene. The genes are TRBV2 and TRBJ2-5, with 14 bases lining up with TRBD2. The trim removed 8 bases at V and 3 bases at J, leaving 5 bases unmatched. The CDR3 extends over 15 amino acids. Germline V gives CDR1 SNHLY, CDR2 FYNNEI. The covered CDR3 bases are TGTGCCAGCGCCCAGGGACTAGCGGGGGAAGAGACC. This sequence encodes CASAQGLAGEET. The full CDR3 protein reads CASAQGLAGEETQYF. Combining the CDR3 with reference TRBV2 and TRBJ2-5 gives the whole variable domain EPEVTQTPSHQVTQMGQEVILRCVPISNHLYFYWYRQILGQKVEFLVSFYNNEISEKSEIFDDQFSVERPDGSNFTLKIRSTKLEDSAMYFCASAQGLAGEETQYFGPGTRLLVL.

This clone occurred many times. The CDR3 end falls 3 residues outside the read, so it is completed with the germline J gene. The rearrangement uses TRBV6-2 or TRBV6-3 and TRBJ2-6; D might be TRBD1 (5 bases). The CDR3 has 16 residues. Trimming took 3 bases from V and 2 from J, leaving 11 bases between them. From germline, CDR1 is MNHEY and CDR2 SVGEGT. CDR3 protein: CASSYRGSPGANVLTF. The part of the CDR3 DNA that was read is TGTGCCAGCAGTTATAGGGGCAGCCCTGGGGCCAACGTC.

This clone came up many times. With the read ending 3 residues before the CDR3 end, the germline J gene is used to fill in that end. This chain links TRBV14 with TRBJ2-2, with D possibly being TRBD1 (6 bases). CDR1 is SGHDN and CDR2 is FVKESK in the germline V gene. The ends were cut back, 3 bases at V and 5 bases at J, with 10 bases in the middle. CDR3 length: 14 residues. The covered CDR3 bases are TGTGCCAGCAGCCAGCAGGGGTGGACCGGGGAG. This encodes CASSQQGWTGE. The whole CDR3 is CASSQQGWTGELFF. The full variable domain, with the rest looked up from reference TRBV14 and TRBJ2-2, is EAGVTQFPSHSVIEKGQTVTLRCDPISGHDNLYWYRRVMGKEIKFLLHFVKESKQDESGMPNNRFLAERTGGTYSTLKVQPAELEDSGVYFCASSQQGWTGELFFGEGSRLTVL.

This clone has more than one count but fewer than ten. The covered CDR3 bases are TGTGCCTGGGGGGGGGCTAGCGGGGGCTGGGATGAG. Amino acids: CAWGGASGGWDE. The full CDR3 protein is CAWGGASGGWDEQFF. The chain uses TRBV30 and TRBJ2-1; 10 positions match TRBD2. The read stops 3 residues short of the end of the CDR3; the missing end is completed from the germline J gene. This CDR3 has 15 amino acids. V trimming: 5 bases; J trimming: 8 bases; junction bases outside the gene matches: 12. Germline CDR1 is GTSNPN and CDR2 is SVGIG (reference sequence).

As concerns this clone: The CDR3 end lies 3 residues beyond the end of the read and is filled in from the germline J gene. This chain connects TRBV2 to TRBJ2-5; D is perhaps TRBD1 (6 bases). The CDR3 covers 12 residues. V was cut by 10 bases and J by 5 bases, with 14 bases left in between. CDR1 SNHLY and CDR2 FYNNEI come from the germline V gene. CDR3 DNA, as far as it was read: TGTGCCATCCTGGGACAAAGTGAGACC. As protein: CAILGQSET. The complete CDR3 reads CAILGQSETQYF.

This clone was seen only a few times. The read comes to an end 3 residues before the CDR3 does, leaving the germline J gene to fill in the end. V and J are TRBV2 and TRBJ2-7, with 10 bases identical to TRBD1. CDR1 is SNHLY and CDR2 is FYNNEI in the germline V gene. Losses at the gene ends were 3 bases for V and 2 bases for J; bases not matched to a gene: 4. The CDR3 has 15 amino acids. Here the CDR3 reads CASSEGTGDPYEQYF. The sequenced part of the CDR3 DNA is TGTGCCAGCAGTGAGGGGACAGGGGATCCCTACGAG.